The present entry profiles one TCR beta chain with its context. Antigen specificity is unknown. The CDR3 is made up of 14 amino acids. Per the germline V gene, CDR1 is MDHEN and CDR2 is SYDVKM. Trimming removed 3 bases from V and 2 bases from J, with 8 bases in between. The sample comes from a study of graft-versus-host responses after intestinal transplantation. Study-level background: The recipients all started with anti-thymocyte globulin induction and then took tacrolimus and steroids for roughly 3 years.

Profiled with immunoSEQ multiplex PCR; TCRdb holds only in-frame clones, not every one. The sample consists of 130,000 to 150,000 clones, over 90% of them appearing once. This material consisted of unstimulated CD4+ T cells sorted from spleen or lymph node cells, taken before intestinal transplant. The source of this sequence is a human donor who received an intestinal transplant. The genes are TRBV28 and TRBJ1-5, with D uncertain. CDR3 in amino acids: CASSFGRGNQPQHF. The CDR3 bases are TGTGCCAGCAGTTTTGGTCGTGGCAATCAGCCCCAGCATTTT.